The source of this T cell receptor (beta chain) is a study of shared clonotypes between healthy human individuals. Some clones are missing from TCRdb's copy, which holds only in-frame ones; the method was immunoSEQ multiplex PCR. The top ten hold less than 15% of the sample, which has 400,000 to 600,000 clones, about 85% seen once. Per the germline V gene, CDR1 is SQVTM and CDR2 is ANQGSEA. This CDR3 contains 14 residues. V was trimmed by 4 bases and J by 0 bases, leaving 9 bases between them. V is TRBV29-1 and J is TRBJ1-4, with D possibly being TRBD1 (5 bases). The clonotype comes from a middle-aged woman in good health. Some clones in this sample may be carry-over from other donors' samples. Specimen: PBMCs. The CDR3 region is CSVVGGTTNEKLFF. The CDR3 nucleotides are TGCAGCGTTGTTGGGGGAACAACTAATGAAAAACTGTTTTTT.